Below, 24 T cell receptor beta chains from the same sample are listed, as sequenced in a study of T cell changes during pregnancy in multiple sclerosis. The data were produced by immunoSEQ multiplex PCR, yet TCRdb's version contains in-frame clones alone and is incomplete. The sample gives approximately 85,000 clones, roughly 93% of which show up once; about 2.5% is in the top ten. The source material was peripheral blood, sampled in the third trimester of pregnancy. The receptors derive from a female donor with multiple sclerosis, enrolled in a pregnancy study.

The chain has TRBV5-1 and TRBJ2-5; TRBD2 agrees at 15 bases. The trim removed 4 bases at V and 12 bases at J, leaving 10 bases unmatched. The CDR3 has 15 residues. CDR1 is SGHRS, CDR2 YFSETQ, per germline. The CDR3 protein is CASSPTGTSGGFEYF. CDR3 in DNA: TGCGCCAGCAGCCCCACCGGGACTAGCGGGGGGTTTGAGTACTTC. Filled out from reference TRBV5-1 and TRBJ2-5, the complete variable domain reads KAGVTQTPRYLIKTRGQQVTLSCSPISGHRSVSWYQQTPGQGLQFLFEYFSETQRNKGNFPGRFSGRQFSNSRSEMNVSTLELGDSALYLCASSPTGTSGGFEYFGPGTRLLVL.

The V call is TRBV14, the J call TRBJ1-2; D unclear. Germline V lookup: CDR1 SGHDN, CDR2 FVKESK. Trimming took 4 bases from V and 8 from J, leaving 20 bases between them. The CDR3 extends over 15 amino acids. CDR3 nucleotides: TGTGCCAGCAGCCCCTATGGAGGGAACGGATACGGCTACACCTTC. This codes for CASSPYGGNGYGYTF. The entire variable domain, with the rest obtained from reference TRBV14 and TRBJ1-2, is as follows: EAGVTQFPSHSVIEKGQTVTLRCDPISGHDNLYWYRRVMGKEIKFLLHFVKESKQDESGMPNNRFLAERTGGTYSTLKVQPAELEDSGVYFCASSPYGGNGYGYTFGSGTRLTVV.

This clone was detected only once. The chain combines TRBV4-1 with TRBJ2-3; TRBD2 matches 8 bases. Germline V gives CDR1 MGHRA, CDR2 YSYEKL. Trimming cost V 7 bases and J 1 base; bases outside gene matches: 7. This CDR3 has 15 amino acids. CDR3 amino acids: CASTPLSGGTDTQYF. DNA for the CDR3: TGCGCCAGCACCCCGCTTAGCGGGGGCACAGATACGCAGTATTTT.

The chain recombines TRBV7-9 with TRBJ1-2; tentatively, D is TRBD1 (6 bases). The CDR3 consists of 13 residues. Germline CDR1 and CDR2: SEHNR and FQNEAQ (reference sequence). V was trimmed by 5 bases and J by 3 bases, leaving 10 bases between them. CDR3 DNA sequence: TGTGCCAGCAGCCTCGGGGGGCACTATGGCTACACCTTC. Its protein product is CASSLGGHYGYTF. The variable domain in full, with the rest retrieved from reference TRBV7-9 and TRBJ1-2, is DTGVSQNPRHKITKRGQNVTFRCDPISEHNRLYWYRQTLGQGPEFLTYFQNEAQLEKSRLLSDRFSAERPKGSFSTLEIQRTEQGDSAMYLCASSLGGHYGYTFGSGTRLTVV.

The genes are TRBV30 and TRBJ1-2; D remains ambiguous. Deletions cut 3 bases from V and 7 bases from J, with 18 bases between. The CDR3 covers 14 residues. Germline CDR1 is GTSNPN and CDR2 is SVGIG (reference sequence). Here the CDR3 DNA reads TGTGCCTGGAGCCACCCCGCGGGCGTAGGTGGCTACACCTTC. The encoded protein is CAWSHPAGVGGYTF.

The chain uses TRBV20-1 and TRBJ2-3; D not resolved. The germline CDR1 and CDR2 sequences are DFQATT and SNEGSKA (reference sequence). V lost 5 bases and J lost 6, with 9 bases in between. This CDR3 region has 11 residues. CDR3 coding DNA: TGCAGTGCTTTCTACGGGGATACGCAGTATTTT. Residues: CSAFYGDTQYF.

This clone was seen only once. This CDR3 reads CASSGYRGRREQYF. Written as DNA, the CDR3 is TGTGCCAGCAGTGGATACAGGGGGCGCCGCGAGCAGTACTTC. V usage is TRBV6-5 and J usage is TRBJ2-7; 9 nucleotides align to TRBD1. This CDR3 is built from 14 residues. The V gene end was trimmed by 5 bases and the J gene end by 6 bases; junction bases not matched to a gene: 8. Germline V gene lookup returns CDR1 MNHEY and CDR2 SVGAGI.

The chain carries TRBV5-6 and TRBJ2-5, with 8 bases identical to TRBD2. Germline V gives CDR1 SGHDT, CDR2 YYEEEE. The CDR3 consists of 15 residues. Trimming took 1 base from V and 4 from J; bases not matched to a gene: 6. The CDR3 region has the DNA TGTGCCAGCAGCTTGAGAGGGCGGGGGGCAGAGACCCAGTACTTC. Its translation: CASSLRGRGAETQYF.

The chain has TRBV7-2 and TRBJ2-7; D is possibly TRBD1 (6 bases). Trimming pared 7 bases from V and 6 bases from J, leaving 19 bases between. Per the germline V gene, CDR1 is SGHTA and CDR2 is FQGNSA. The CDR3 runs to 14 residues. The CDR3 DNA reads as TGTGCCAGCATCCTTGACAGGACTGCTGGCGAGCAGTACTTC. This encodes CASILDRTAGEQYF.

In DNA, the CDR3 is TGTGCCAGCAGTGTAACGAGACAATCAGGGAGCAATCAGCCCCAGCATTTT. Translated, it gives CASSVTRQSGSNQPQHF. The chain carries TRBV2 and TRBJ1-5, with D possibly TRBD1 on 5 matching bases. Trimming cost V 4 bases and J 1 base, with 17 bases left between them. Germline values: CDR1 SNHLY, CDR2 FYNNEI. CDR3 length: 17 residues. Filled out from reference TRBV2 and TRBJ1-5, the complete variable domain reads EPEVTQTPSHQVTQMGQEVILRCVPISNHLYFYWYRQILGQKVEFLVSFYNNEISEKSEIFDDQFSVERPDGSNFTLKIRSTKLEDSAMYFCASSVTRQSGSNQPQHFGDGTRLSIL.

Concerning this clone itself: The junction departs from the called germline gene at one end, perhaps through a read error. J is TRBJ2-7 and V is TRBV7-9; TRBD2 agrees at 13 bases. The CDR3 is 11 residues long. Germline lookup yields CDR1 SEHNR and CDR2 FQNEAQ (reference sequence). The CDR3 DNA is TGTGCCAGCAGCGGACTAGCGGGGGTACTCTTC. The encoded protein is CASSGLAGVLF. The full variable domain, its missing parts supplied by reference TRBV7-9 and TRBJ2-7, is DTGVSQNPRHKITKRGQNVTFRCDPISEHNRLYWYRQTLGQGPEFLTYFQNEAQLEKSRLLSDRFSAERPKGSFSTLEIQRTEQGDSAMYLCASSGLAGVLFGPGTRLTVT.

DNA of the CDR3: TGTGCTAGTGGTTTGGATCCGGGGACAGCGTACAATGAGCAGTTCTTC. Translated: CASGLDPGTAYNEQFF. V gene TRBV12-5 combines with J gene TRBJ2-1, with TRBD1 matching over 7 bases. Germline values: CDR1 LGHNT, CDR2 FRNRAP. V lost 1 base to trimming and J lost 4 bases; unmatched junction nucleotides: 7. This CDR3 has 16 amino acids.

The rearrangement uses TRBV9 and TRBJ1-1; the match to TRBD1 covers 7 bases. Germline CDR1 is SGDLS and CDR2 is YYNGEE. The CDR3 loop spans 12 amino acids. The V and J ends lost 5 bases and 10 bases, in that order; junction bases with no gene match: 8. The CDR3, as DNA: TGTGCCAGCAGTGACAGACAGGGAAGAGCTTTCTTT. Its protein is CASSDRQGRAFF.

The V call is TRBV6-1, the J call TRBJ1-6; TRBD1 might be the D (6 bases). This CDR3 comprises 15 residues. V was shortened by 6 bases and J by 6 bases, with 15 bases between the two germline ends. Germline CDR1 reads MNHNS; CDR2 reads SASEGT. As DNA, the CDR3 is TGTGCCAGCAGGGAAACAGGGTCGGCTAATTCACCCCTCCACTTT. As protein: CASRETGSANSPLHF.

V is TRBV7-2 and J is TRBJ2-4; 7 bases are a match to TRBD2. Germline-derived CDR1 and CDR2 are SGHTA and FQGNSA. V was pared by 9 bases and J by 7 bases, with 3 bases of the junction left unmatched. The CDR3 consists of 11 residues. This CDR3 is CASGGVNIQYF. CDR3 coding DNA: TGTGCCAGTGGGGGGGTCAACATTCAGTACTTC.

This sequence joins TRBV5-1 and TRBJ2-5; 7 nucleotides align to TRBD1. The CDR3 sequence is 13 residues long. V gave up 4 bases and J gave up 2 bases; unmatched junction bases: 2. CDR1 is SGHRS, CDR2 YFSETQ, per germline. CDR3 residues: CASSPGQQETQYF. CDR3 sequence (DNA): TGCGCCAGCAGCCCGGGACAGCAAGAGACCCAGTACTTC.

This rearrangement joins TRBV5-5 to TRBJ2-2; D ambiguous. V was shortened by 1 base and J by 7 bases, with 17 bases between the two germline ends. Germline assignment: CDR1 SGHKS and CDR2 YYEKEE (reference sequence). The CDR3 totals 16 residues. CDR3 DNA sequence: TGTGCCAGCAGCTTGTCCCAGGCTGTTATCGGCGGGGAGCTGTTTTTT. This sequence encodes CASSLSQAVIGGELFF.

The chain has TRBV7-6 and TRBJ2-3, with TRBD1 matching over 7 bases. The CDR3 is 14 residues long. In germline, CDR1 is SGHVS, CDR2 FNYEAQ. V was pared by 5 bases and J by 9 bases, with 11 bases of the junction left unmatched. Written as DNA, the CDR3 is TGTGCCAGCAGCGCACTCCAGGGGGTCCTCACGCAGTATTTT. It encodes CASSALQGVLTQYF.

The chain combines TRBV10-1 with TRBJ1-2; D is perhaps TRBD1 (5 bases). V lost 1 base, J lost 2 bases, and 8 bases lay in between. The CDR3 sequence is 14 residues long. Germline V gives CDR1 WNHNN, CDR2 SYGVQD (reference sequence). The CDR3 bases are TGCGCCAGCAGTGAGTATGGGGCCAACTATGGCTACACCTTC. It is translated as CASSEYGANYGYTF.

This clone appeared a single time. The rearrangement links TRBV6-1 to TRBJ1-2; 7 positions match TRBD1. Germline CDR1 reads MNHNS; CDR2 reads SASEGT. Trimming at V came to 2 bases and at J to 5 bases, leaving 8 bases not matched to a gene. The CDR3 consists of 15 residues. In nucleotides, the CDR3 is TGTGCCAGCAGTGAAAGCCCACAGGGGATATATGGCTACACCTTC. It encodes CASSESPQGIYGYTF.

The V and J genes are TRBV20-1 and TRBJ1-1; maybe TRBD1 (6 bases). Germline-derived CDR1 and CDR2 are DFQATT and SNEGSKA (reference sequence). The CDR3 extends over 11 amino acids. V shed 4 bases and J shed 8 bases, with 11 bases lying between them. CDR3 amino acids: CSAISGAEAFF. CDR3 nucleotides: TGCAGTGCTATATCAGGGGCCGAAGCTTTCTTT.

CDR3 nucleotide sequence: TGTGCCAGCAGTTATGCGGGAAGGACCCAGTACTTC. It yields the protein CASSYAGRTQYF. The chain couples TRBV6-5 to TRBJ2-5; D possibly corresponds to TRBD2 (6 bases). V was clipped by 3 bases and J by 7 bases, with 9 bases between them. Germline CDR1 is MNHEY and CDR2 is SVGAGI. The CDR3 is 12 residues long.

J is TRBJ1-2 and V is TRBV7-2, with TRBD1 matching 7 bases. The CDR3 has 15 amino acids. The germline V gene has CDR1 SGHTA and CDR2 FQGNSA. The V and J ends lost 1 base and 2 bases, in that order; junction bases with no gene match: 4. CDR3 loop: CASSLDQGVNYGYTF. CDR3 nucleotide sequence: TGTGCCAGCAGCTTAGATCAGGGGGTGAACTATGGCTACACCTTC.

V usage is TRBV10-3 and J usage is TRBJ2-3, with D tentatively TRBD2 (6 bases). This CDR3 has 14 amino acids. Trimming cost V 8 bases and J 0 bases, with 12 bases left between them. CDR1 ENHRY and CDR2 SYGVKD come from the germline V gene. The CDR3 region is CAIHSGSSTDTQYF. CDR3 DNA: TGTGCCATCCATAGCGGATCTAGCACAGATACGCAGTATTTT.